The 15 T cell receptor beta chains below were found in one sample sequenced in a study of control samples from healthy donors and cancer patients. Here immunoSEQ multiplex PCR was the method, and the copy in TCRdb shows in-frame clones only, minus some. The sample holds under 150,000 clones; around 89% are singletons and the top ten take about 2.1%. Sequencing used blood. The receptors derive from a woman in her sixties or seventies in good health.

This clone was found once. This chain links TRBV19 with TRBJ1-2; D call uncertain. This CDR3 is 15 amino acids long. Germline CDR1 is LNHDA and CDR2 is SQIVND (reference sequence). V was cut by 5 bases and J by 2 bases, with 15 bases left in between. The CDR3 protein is CASSFPGHANYGYTF. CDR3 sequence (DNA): TGTGCCAGTAGTTTCCCGGGTCATGCAAACTATGGCTACACCTTC.

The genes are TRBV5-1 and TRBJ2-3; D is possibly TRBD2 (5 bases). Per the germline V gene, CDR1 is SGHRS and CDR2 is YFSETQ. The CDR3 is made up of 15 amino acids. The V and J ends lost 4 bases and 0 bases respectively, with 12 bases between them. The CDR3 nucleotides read TGCGCCAGCAGCCGGGGTGGGGTTAGCACAGATACGCAGTATTTT. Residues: CASSRGGVSTDTQYF. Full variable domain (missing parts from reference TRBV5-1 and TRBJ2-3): KAGVTQTPRYLIKTRGQQVTLSCSPISGHRSVSWYQQTPGQGLQFLFEYFSETQRNKGNFPGRFSGRQFSNSRSEMNVSTLELGDSALYLCASSRGGVSTDTQYFGPGTRLTVL.

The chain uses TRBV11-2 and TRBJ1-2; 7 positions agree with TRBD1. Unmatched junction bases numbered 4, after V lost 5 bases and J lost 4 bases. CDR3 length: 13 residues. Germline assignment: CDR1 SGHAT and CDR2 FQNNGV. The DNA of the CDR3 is TGTGCCAGCAGCGCCAGGACAGGCTATGGCTACACCTTC. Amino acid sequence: CASSARTGYGYTF.

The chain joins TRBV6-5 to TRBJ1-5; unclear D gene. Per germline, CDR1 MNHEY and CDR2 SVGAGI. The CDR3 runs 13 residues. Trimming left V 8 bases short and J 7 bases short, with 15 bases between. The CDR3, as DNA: TGTGCCAGCGGCGGCAGGCCCAGCCAGCCCCAGCATTTT. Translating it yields CASGGRPSQPQHF.

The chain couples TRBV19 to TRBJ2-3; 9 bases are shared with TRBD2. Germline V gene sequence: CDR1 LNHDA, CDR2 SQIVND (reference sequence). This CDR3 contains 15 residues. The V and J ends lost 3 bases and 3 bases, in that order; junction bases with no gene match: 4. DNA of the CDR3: TGTGCCAGTAGTATCCGGCGGGGGGGTACAGATACGCAGTATTTT. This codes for CASSIRRGGTDTQYF.

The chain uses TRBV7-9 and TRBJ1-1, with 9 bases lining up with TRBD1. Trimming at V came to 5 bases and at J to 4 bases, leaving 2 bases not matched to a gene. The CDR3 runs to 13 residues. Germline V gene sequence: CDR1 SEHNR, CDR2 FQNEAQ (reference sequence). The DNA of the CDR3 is TGTGCCAGCAGCCTACAGGGGGCCACTGAAGCTTTCTTT. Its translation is CASSLQGATEAFF.

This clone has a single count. This CDR3 is CASSLVVTSGNTIYF. Written as DNA, the CDR3 is TGCGCCAGCAGCTTGGTCGTCACCTCTGGAAACACCATATATTTT. The rearrangement joins TRBV5-1 to TRBJ1-3; D call uncertain. The CDR3 is 15 amino acids. V lost 0 bases to trimming and J lost 0 bases, with 7 bases between them. Germline CDR1 SGHRS, CDR2 YFSETQ.

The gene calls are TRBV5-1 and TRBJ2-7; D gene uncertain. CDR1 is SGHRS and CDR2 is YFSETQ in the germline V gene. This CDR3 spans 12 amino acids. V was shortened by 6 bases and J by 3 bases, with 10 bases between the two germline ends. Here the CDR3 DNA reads TGCGCCAGCACCGGCAGAAACTACGAGCAGTACTTC. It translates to CASTGRNYEQYF.

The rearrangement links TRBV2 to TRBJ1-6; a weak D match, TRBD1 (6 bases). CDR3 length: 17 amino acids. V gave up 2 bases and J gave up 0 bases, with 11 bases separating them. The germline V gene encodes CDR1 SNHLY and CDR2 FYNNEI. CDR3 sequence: CASSEQGTSSYNSPLHF. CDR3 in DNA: TGTGCCAGCAGTGAACAGGGGACGAGCTCCTATAATTCACCCCTCCACTTT.

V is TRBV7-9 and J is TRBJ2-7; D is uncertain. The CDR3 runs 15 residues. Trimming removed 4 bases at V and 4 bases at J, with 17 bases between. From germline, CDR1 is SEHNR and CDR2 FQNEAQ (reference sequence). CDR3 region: CASSYDGRSQYEQYF. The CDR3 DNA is TGTGCCAGCAGCTACGACGGAAGGAGCCAATACGAGCAGTACTTC.

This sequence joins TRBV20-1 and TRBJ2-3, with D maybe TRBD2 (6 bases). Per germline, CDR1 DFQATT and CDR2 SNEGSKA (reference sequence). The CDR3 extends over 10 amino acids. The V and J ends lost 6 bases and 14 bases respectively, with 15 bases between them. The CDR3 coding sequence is TGCAGTGCCGACCGACTAGGAGGGTATTTT. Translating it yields CSADRLGGYF.

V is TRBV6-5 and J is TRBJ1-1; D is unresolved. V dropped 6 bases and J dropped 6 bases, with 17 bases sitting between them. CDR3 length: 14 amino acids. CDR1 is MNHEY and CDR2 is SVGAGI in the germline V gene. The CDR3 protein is CASSYHGSRAEAFF. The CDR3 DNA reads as TGTGCCAGCAGCTATCATGGGAGTAGAGCTGAAGCTTTCTTT.

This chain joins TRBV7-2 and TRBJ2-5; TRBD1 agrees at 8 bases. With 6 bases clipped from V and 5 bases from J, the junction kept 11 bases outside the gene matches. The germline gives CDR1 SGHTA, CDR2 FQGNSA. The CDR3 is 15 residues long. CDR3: CASRADRGGAETQYF. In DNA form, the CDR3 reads TGTGCCAGCAGAGCTGACAGGGGCGGTGCGGAGACCCAGTACTTC.

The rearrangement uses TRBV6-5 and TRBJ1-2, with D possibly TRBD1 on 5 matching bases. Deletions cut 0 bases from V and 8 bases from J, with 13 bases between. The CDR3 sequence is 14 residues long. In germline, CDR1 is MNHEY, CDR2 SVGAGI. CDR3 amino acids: CASSYSFSGRGYTF. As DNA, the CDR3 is TGTGCCAGCAGTTACTCGTTCTCAGGGCGCGGCTACACCTTC.

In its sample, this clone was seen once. This chain's CDR3 is CASSTRTVSEKLFF. The CDR3 coding sequence is TGTGCCAGTAGTACCCGGACAGTCAGTGAAAAACTGTTTTTT. J is TRBJ1-4 and V is TRBV19; a possible D gene is TRBD1 (6 bases). V dropped 4 bases and J dropped 7 bases, with 13 bases sitting between them. The germline V gene encodes CDR1 LNHDA and CDR2 SQIVND (reference sequence). The CDR3 sequence is 14 residues long.